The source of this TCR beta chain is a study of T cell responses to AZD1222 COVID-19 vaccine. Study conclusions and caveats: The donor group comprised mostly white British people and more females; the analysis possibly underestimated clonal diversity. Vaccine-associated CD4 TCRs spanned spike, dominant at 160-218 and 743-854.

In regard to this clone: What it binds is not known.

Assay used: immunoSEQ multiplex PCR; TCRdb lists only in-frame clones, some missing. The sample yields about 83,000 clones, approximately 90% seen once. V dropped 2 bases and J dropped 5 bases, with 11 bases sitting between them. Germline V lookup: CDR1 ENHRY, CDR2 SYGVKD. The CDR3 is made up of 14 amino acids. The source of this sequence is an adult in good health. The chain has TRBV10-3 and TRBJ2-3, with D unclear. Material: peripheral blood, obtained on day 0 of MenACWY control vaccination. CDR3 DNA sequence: TGTGCCATCAGTGAGACTAAAATTCGAGATACGCAGTATTTT. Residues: CAISETKIRDTQYF.